The 10 T cell receptor beta chains below come from one sample, sequenced in a study of T cells in localized non-small cell lung cancer (dated by TCRdb to the early 2020s). Libraries were built with the immunoSEQ multiplex PCR assay. TCRdb took over this immuneACCESS table, retaining in-frame rearrangements with V and J assigned. Such tables are incomplete; in checked studies, under half of the missing clones stem from an unresolved V gene, and the remainder is unexplained. For this sample the table gives 86,000 or so clones, of which 84% were detected only once. Approximately 3% of the sample is held by the ten biggest clonotypes. Sequenced material: peripheral blood, taken before any cancer treatment. These receptors were obtained from a man aged 40 to 69 with stage I lung adenocarcinoma.

The chain couples TRBV6-1 to TRBJ2-7; TRBD2 matches 11 bases. Germline V gives CDR1 MNHNS, CDR2 SASEGT. The CDR3 is 14 amino acids. After removal of 11 bases from V and 1 base from J, the junction contained 7 bases not matched to a gene. The CDR3 nucleotides read TGTGCCGTCCGTTTAGCGGGAGGGTCCTACGAGCAGTACTTC. It translates to CAVRLAGGSYEQYF.

The table lists this clone with a few counts. A junction end diverges from the germline sequence, so it may reflect a read error. V and J are TRBV19 and TRBJ1-1; a weak D match, TRBD1 (5 bases). Germline lookup yields CDR1 LNHDA and CDR2 SQIVND (reference sequence). This CDR3 is 14 amino acids long. This chain's CDR3 is CASNILQGNTEAFF. Here the CDR3 DNA reads TGTGCCAGTAATATACTGCAGGGGAACACTGAAGCTTTCTTT.

The chain links TRBV28 to TRBJ2-7; tentatively, D is TRBD2 (8 bases). The germline gives CDR1 MDHEN, CDR2 SYDVKM. Trimming stripped 5 bases from V and 2 bases from J, with 22 bases between. The CDR3 totals 17 residues. The CDR3: CASSLLEGAGGPYEQYF. In DNA, the CDR3 is TGTGCCAGCAGTCTTCTTGAGGGGGCGGGAGGCCCCTACGAGCAGTACTTC.

V and J are TRBV7-9 and TRBJ1-1; weak D call: TRBD1 (5 bases). The germline V gene has CDR1 SEHNR and CDR2 FQNEAQ (reference sequence). V dropped 5 bases and J dropped 0 bases, with 13 bases sitting between them. This CDR3 has 15 residues. The CDR3 protein is CASSRQTDMNTEAFF. In DNA, the CDR3 is TGTGCCAGCAGCCGCCAGACAGACATGAACACTGAAGCTTTCTTT.

This clone was detected only once. The chain has TRBV10-3 and TRBJ1-2, with 7 bases matching TRBD1. This CDR3 is built from 13 residues. Germline CDR1 ENHRY, CDR2 SYGVKD. The V and J ends lost 2 bases and 7 bases, in that order; junction bases with no gene match: 4. The CDR3 reads CAISEDPGGGYTF. CDR3 nucleotides: TGTGCCATCAGTGAGGATCCAGGGGGTGGCTACACCTTC.

The V call is TRBV28, the J call TRBJ2-7; D gene unclear. Germline V gene sequence: CDR1 MDHEN, CDR2 SYDVKM. CDR3 length: 16 amino acids. V was trimmed by 6 bases and J by 0 bases, leaving 18 bases between them. In nucleotides, the CDR3 is TGTGCCAGCAGCCTAGGACCCTTATCCAGCTCCTACGAGCAGTACTTC. As protein: CASSLGPLSSSYEQYF.

This rearrangement joins TRBV6-5 to TRBJ1-2, with D perhaps TRBD1 (6 bases). CDR1 MNHEY and CDR2 SVGAGI come from the germline V gene. The ends were cut back, 4 bases at V and 7 bases at J, with 10 bases in the middle. CDR3 length: 12 residues. DNA of the CDR3: TGTGCCAGCAGTTCGACAGGAGCTGGCTACACCTTC. It is translated as CASSSTGAGYTF.

The CDR3 is CASSPSTGLGQPQHF. For the CDR3, the DNA is TGTGCCAGCAGCCCCTCAACGGGATTAGGACAGCCCCAGCATTTT. This rearrangement joins TRBV7-2 to TRBJ1-5; D is uncertain. Germline CDR1 reads SGHTA; CDR2 reads FQGNSA. V lost 5 bases and J 7 bases, leaving 18 bases between the germline ends. The CDR3 length is 15 residues.

The genes are TRBV6-1 and TRBJ1-2; D call uncertain. Trimming took 2 bases from V and 3 from J, leaving 13 bases between them. The V gene's germline CDR1 is MNHNS and CDR2 SASEGT. CDR3 length: 15 residues. The CDR3 bases are TGTGCCAGCAGTGAATGGCCCCGGGTGGACTATGGCTACACCTTC. Its protein product is CASSEWPRVDYGYTF.

The J gene is TRBJ2-5, the V gene TRBV18, with 10 bases aligning to TRBD1. The CDR3 sequence is 14 residues long. The V gene's germline CDR1 is KGHSH and CDR2 LQKENI. V was clipped by 6 bases and J by 5 bases; unmatched bases: 6. CDR3 bases: TGTGCCAGCTCCTACGGACAGGGGGTTGAGACCCAGTACTTC. Translation: CASSYGQGVETQYF.